The 23 T cell receptor beta chains presented below share a single source sample, sequenced in a study of T cell changes during pregnancy in multiple sclerosis. Data came from immunoSEQ multiplex PCR; TCRdb stores just in-frame clones and leaves some out. The data contain more than 65,000 clones, 80% to 95% of them seen just once; the ten biggest clones take up about 2.3%. The sample was peripheral blood, taken in the first trimester of pregnancy. All receptors derive from a female donor with multiple sclerosis, enrolled in a pregnancy study.

V usage is TRBV7-8 and J usage is TRBJ2-7, with 14 bases lining up with TRBD2. The germline CDR1 and CDR2 sequences are SGHVS and FQNEAQ. This CDR3 has 16 amino acids. Trimming took 5 bases from V and 4 from J; bases not matched to a gene: 7. The CDR3 DNA is TGTGCCAGCAGCCCGGGACTAGCGGGAGCGAGTTACGAGCAGTACTTC. Protein: CASSPGLAGASYEQYF.

This chain links TRBV28 with TRBJ2-5, with 9 bases matching TRBD2. Germline CDR1 and CDR2: MDHEN and SYDVKM. This CDR3 is 16 amino acids long. V trimming: 5 bases; J trimming: 5 bases; junction bases outside the gene matches: 12. The CDR3 DNA reads TGTGCCAGCAGTAACCTAGCGGGATCAACCTGGGAGACCCAGTACTTC. As protein: CASSNLAGSTWETQYF. Together with reference TRBV28 and TRBJ2-5, the CDR3 gives the full variable domain: DVKVTQSSRYLVKRTGEKVFLECVQDMDHENMFWYRQDPGLGLRLIYFSYDVKMKEKGDIPEGYSVSREKKERFSLILESASTNQTSMYLCASSNLAGSTWETQYFGPGTRLLVL.

The chain couples TRBV10-3 to TRBJ2-7, with 8 bases matching TRBD2. Trimming took 6 bases from V and 3 from J; bases not matched to a gene: 10. The CDR3 has 15 residues. CDR1 and CDR2 from the germline V gene are ENHRY and SYGVKD. The chain's CDR3 is CAIRDSAGEDYEQYF. In nucleotides, the CDR3 is TGTGCCATCAGGGATTCAGCGGGAGAGGACTACGAGCAGTACTTC.

The gene calls are TRBV11-3 and TRBJ2-5; weak D call: TRBD2 (6 bases). The CDR3 extends over 15 amino acids. Trimming left V 5 bases short and J 0 bases short, with 13 bases between. CDR1 and CDR2 (germline): SGHNT, YENEEA. This CDR3 is CASSPGGDYQETQYF. Here the CDR3 DNA reads TGTGCCAGCAGCCCCGGCGGGGATTACCAAGAGACCCAGTACTTC.

In nucleotides, the CDR3 is TGTGCCAGCGTACGGAGCGGACTCTTAGGCTTATACAATGAGCAGTTCTTC. It specifies CASVRSGLLGLYNEQFF. The chain has TRBV27 and TRBJ2-1; TRBD2 might be the D (5 bases). CDR1 and CDR2 (germline): MNHEY, SMNVEV (reference sequence). V lost 8 bases and J lost 4, with 24 bases in between. CDR3 length equals 17 residues.

This clone was observed a few times. The chain couples TRBV7-2 to TRBJ1-6; D possibly corresponds to TRBD1 (5 bases). With 5 bases removed from V and 1 base from J, the gap between germline ends came to 9 bases. There are 15 residues in the CDR3. Germline V lookup: CDR1 SGHTA, CDR2 FQGNSA. The CDR3 sequence: CASSGRVSYNSPLHF. CDR3 coding DNA: TGTGCCAGCAGCGGCAGGGTTTCCTATAATTCACCCCTCCACTTT.

The CDR3 DNA follows: TGTGCCACCGGACACAGGGGACGCACAGATACGCAGTATTTT. Amino acid sequence: CATGHRGRTDTQYF. This rearrangement joins TRBV15 to TRBJ2-3; 7 bases are shared with TRBD1. Germline CDR1 is LNHNV and CDR2 is YYDKDF (reference sequence). The CDR3 length is 14 residues. The V and J ends lost 8 bases and 1 base, in that order; junction bases with no gene match: 6.

The V and J genes are TRBV18 and TRBJ1-2, with 8 nucleotides matching TRBD1. CDR1 and CDR2 from the germline V gene are KGHSH and LQKENI. Trimming removed 3 bases from V and 7 bases from J; junction bases left unmatched: 4. The CDR3 is 13 residues long. The CDR3 coding sequence is TGTGCCAGCTCACCGGACAGGGTAACTGGCTACACCTTC. Its protein product is CASSPDRVTGYTF.

J is TRBJ2-5 and V is TRBV13, with D perhaps matching TRBD1 (6 bases). The V gene's germline CDR1 is PRHDT and CDR2 FYEKMQ (reference sequence). The V end lost 5 bases, the J end lost 3 bases, and 10 bases lay between the germline ends. This CDR3 is built from 13 residues. CDR3 sequence (DNA): TGTGCCAGCAGCCCGACAGGAGAAGAGACCCAGTACTTC. Protein: CASSPTGEETQYF. The variable domain in full, completed from reference TRBV13 and TRBJ2-5, reads AAGVIQSPRHLIKEKRETATLKCYPIPRHDTVYWYQQGPGQDPQFLISFYEKMQSDKGSIPDRFSAQQFSDYHSELNMSSLELGDSALYFCASSPTGEETQYFGPGTRLLVL.

The chain links TRBV4-1 to TRBJ1-3; D gene ambiguous. Trimming cost V 1 base and J 0 bases, with 7 bases left between them. In germline, CDR1 is MGHRA, CDR2 YSYEKL. This CDR3 spans 15 amino acids. CDR3 in DNA: TGCGCCAGCAGCCAAGCGGGTGGCTCTGGAAACACCATATATTTT. Translation gives CASSQAGGSGNTIYF.

The chain joins TRBV29-1 to TRBJ2-3; weak D call: TRBD1 (5 bases). Germline CDR1 is SQVTM and CDR2 is ANQGSEA. The CDR3 sequence is 15 residues long. V gave up 0 bases and J gave up 0 bases, with 10 bases separating them. CDR3 sequence reads: CSVEDRQGSTDTQYF. The CDR3 DNA sequence: TGCAGCGTTGAAGATCGGCAGGGCAGCACAGATACGCAGTATTTT.

CDR3 sequence reads: CAISESGLSSYNEQFF. CDR3 in DNA: TGTGCCATCAGTGAGTCGGGGCTAAGCTCCTACAATGAGCAGTTCTTC. The V call is TRBV10-3, the J call TRBJ2-1; a weak D match, TRBD1 (5 bases). The CDR3 extends over 16 amino acids. Germline V lookup: CDR1 ENHRY, CDR2 SYGVKD. Trimming removed 0 bases at V and 0 bases at J, with 9 bases between.

V and J are TRBV9 and TRBJ2-1; TRBD2 might be the D (5 bases). Germline CDR1 SGDLS, CDR2 YYNGEE. This CDR3 region has 16 residues. V dropped 0 bases and J dropped 9 bases, with 19 bases sitting between them. Here the CDR3 DNA reads TGTGCCAGCAGCGTAGGAGGCAGTGGGTGGACTTCTGAGCAGTTCTTC. This gives the protein CASSVGGSGWTSEQFF.

The rearrangement uses TRBV5-5 and TRBJ1-1; a possible D gene is TRBD1 (5 bases). This CDR3 has 13 residues. In germline, CDR1 is SGHKS, CDR2 YYEKEE (reference sequence). V lost 1 base and J lost 1, with 5 bases in between. CDR3 nucleotide sequence: TGTGCCAGCAGCTTGCAGGGGAACACTGAAGCTTTCTTT. Translation: CASSLQGNTEAFF.

The V and J genes are TRBV6-5 and TRBJ2-7, with TRBD1 as a possible D gene (5 bases). Trimming took 1 base from V and 3 from J, leaving 13 bases between them. This CDR3 contains 15 residues. Germline CDR1 reads MNHEY; CDR2 reads SVGAGI. CDR3 amino acids: CASSYFSQGIYEQYF. The CDR3 DNA sequence: TGTGCCAGCAGTTACTTTTCCCAGGGAATCTACGAGCAGTACTTC.

The rearrangement uses TRBV5-1 and TRBJ2-3; 7 nucleotides match TRBD1. The CDR3 runs 14 residues. V was clipped by 4 bases and J by 2 bases; unmatched bases: 4. Germline CDR1 and CDR2: SGHRS and YFSETQ. The CDR3 is CASSRDSPTDTQYF. The CDR3, as DNA: TGCGCCAGCAGCAGGGACAGCCCCACAGATACGCAGTATTTT. The variable domain in full, with the rest retrieved from reference TRBV5-1 and TRBJ2-3, is KAGVTQTPRYLIKTRGQQVTLSCSPISGHRSVSWYQQTPGQGLQFLFEYFSETQRNKGNFPGRFSGRQFSNSRSEMNVSTLELGDSALYLCASSRDSPTDTQYFGPGTRLTVL.

This chain links TRBV27 with TRBJ2-2; 7 nucleotides match TRBD1. Germline V CDR1 and CDR2: MNHEY, SMNVEV (reference sequence). After removal of 8 bases from V and 2 bases from J, the junction contained 5 bases not matched to a gene. The CDR3 extends over 14 amino acids. CDR3 nucleotides: TGTGCCAGCCTAGGGACAGCTAACACCGGGGAGCTGTTTTTT. Translated: CASLGTANTGELFF.

The chain recombines TRBV5-1 with TRBJ2-5, with TRBD2 as a possible D gene (6 bases). Trimming took off 7 bases at V and 4 bases at J, with 17 bases between the two ends. Looked up from germline, CDR1 is SGHRS and CDR2 is YFSETQ. This CDR3 is 14 amino acids long. The CDR3 coding sequence is TGCGCCAGCTCCCCCCGGGCGGGGCTAGAGACCCAGTACTTC. Its protein is CASSPRAGLETQYF.

The chain links TRBV5-6 to TRBJ1-6; a possible D gene is TRBD1 (5 bases). Per the germline V gene, CDR1 is SGHDT and CDR2 is YYEEEE. V was cut by 4 bases and J by 7 bases, with 9 bases left in between. The CDR3 is 13 residues long. The CDR3 DNA is TGTGCCAGCAGCCGGGACTCCAATTCACCCCTCCACTTT. Translated, it gives CASSRDSNSPLHF. Based on the CDR3 plus reference TRBV5-6 and TRBJ1-6, the full variable domain is DAGVTQSPTHLIKTRGQQVTLRCSPKSGHDTVSWYQQALGQGPQFIFQYYEEEERQRGNFPDRFSGHQFPNYSSELNVNALLLGDSALYLCASSRDSNSPLHFGNGTRLTVT.

The chain has TRBV4-1 and TRBJ1-4, with D hard to call. The V gene's germline CDR1 is MGHRA and CDR2 YSYEKL. V lost 4 bases to trimming and J lost 5 bases, with 5 bases between them. This CDR3 contains 12 residues. The CDR3 loop is CASSRANEKLFF. The CDR3 nucleotides read TGCGCCAGCAGCCGGGCCAATGAAAAACTGTTTTTT.

The chain recombines TRBV9 with TRBJ2-2, with 11 bases matching TRBD2. V lost 3 bases to trimming and J lost 4 bases; unmatched junction nucleotides: 5. Germline lookup yields CDR1 SGDLS and CDR2 YYNGEE. The CDR3 is 16 amino acids. CDR3 bases: TGTGCCAGCAGCGGACTTAGCGGGAGGGCCACCGGGGAGCTGTTTTTT. Translating it yields CASSGLSGRATGELFF.

The DNA for the CDR3 is TGTGCCAGCAGTGAAGCTTGGACACCAAGCGAAAATGGCTACACCTTC. Encoded protein: CASSEAWTPSENGYTF. The chain joins TRBV2 to TRBJ1-2; TRBD1 might be the D (5 bases). This CDR3 is 16 amino acids long. Germline V lookup: CDR1 SNHLY, CDR2 FYNNEI. V lost 0 bases to trimming and J lost 6 bases, with 17 bases between them. Together with reference TRBV2 and TRBJ1-2, the CDR3 gives the full variable domain: EPEVTQTPSHQVTQMGQEVILRCVPISNHLYFYWYRQILGQKVEFLVSFYNNEISEKSEIFDDQFSVERPDGSNFTLKIRSTKLEDSAMYFCASSEAWTPSENGYTFGSGTRLTVV.

The chain is built from TRBV18 and TRBJ2-2; TRBD2 agrees at 11 bases. This CDR3 region has 18 residues. After removal of 1 base from V and 2 bases from J, the junction contained 6 bases not matched to a gene. Per the germline V gene, CDR1 is KGHSH and CDR2 is LQKENI. The CDR3 DNA reads as TGTGCCAGCTCACCACTATCTGGGACTAGCGGTAACACCGGGGAGCTGTTTTTT. It yields the protein CASSPLSGTSGNTGELFF.